A selection of T cell receptor beta chains follows, all from one sample in a study of cytomegalovirus exposure and HLA in healthy donors. The assay was immunoSEQ multiplex PCR, and TCRdb's table has in-frame clones only and misses some. The data show about 200,000 clones, 73% seen once. Sequencing used PBMCs. Receptor source: a woman in her 30s in good health and CMV-seronegative. The CDR3 runs from the conserved cysteine through the conserved F or W. A D gene is named only where the DNA matches it firmly. Clone size appears in some rows only: once, few, many, or a class for an expanded clone.

d_call j_call v_call clone_size cdr3_aa cdr3_nt
. TRBJ1-3 TRBV7-9 few CASSPPGVSGNTIYF TGTGCCAGCAGCCCGCCGGGAGTCTCTGGAAACACCATATATTTT
. TRBJ2-3 TRBV27 few CASSLPRERGGRGDTQYF TGTGCCAGCAGTTTACCCCGAGAAAGGGGGGGTCGTGGAGATACGCAGTATTTT
. TRBJ1-2 TRBV29-1 . CSVEEVSYGYTF TGCAGCGTTGAGGAGGTATCCTATGGCTACACCTTC
. TRBJ2-7 TRBV4-1 . CASSQVSGARDEQYF TGCGCCAGCAGCCAAGTTTCAGGGGCTCGCGACGAGCAGTACTTC
TRBD1 TRBJ1-5 TRBV7-9 . CASSRSGTGLDQPQHF TGTGCCAGCAGCCGTTCCGGGACAGGGTTGGATCAGCCCCAGCATTTT
TRBD2 TRBJ2-7 TRBV27 . CASSWTSSSSYEQYF TGTGCCAGCAGTTGGACTAGCTCAAGCTCCTACGAGCAGTACTTC
TRBD1 TRBJ2-7 TRBV2 . CASTYRLTGGSGYEQYF TGTGCCAGCACCTACCGTCTTACAGGGGGCTCAGGCTACGAGCAGTACTTC
. TRBJ2-6 TRBV4-1 . CASSQVRVLNSGANVLTF TGCGCCAGCAGCCAAGTGCGGGTCCTAAATTCTGGGGCCAACGTCCTGACTTTC
. TRBJ2-7 TRBV9 . CASADVGLQEQYF TGTGCCAGCGCGGACGTGGGGCTACAGGAGCAGTACTTC
TRBD2 TRBJ2-7 TRBV30 once CAWAPGVSGFYEQYF TGTGCCTGGGCGCCGGGGGTTAGCGGGTTTTACGAGCAGTACTTC
. TRBJ2-1 TRBV2 . CASITYPRQRGNEQFF TGTGCCAGCATCACTTACCCCCGACAGCGCGGCAATGAGCAGTTCTTC
. TRBJ2-7 TRBV18 few CASSPGGLGSYEQYF TGTGCCAGCTCACCAGGCGGGCTAGGGTCCTACGAGCAGTACTTC
. TRBJ2-7 TRBV5-1 . CASRGSVLEHRGLEQYF TGCGCCAGCAGAGGATCGGTATTGGAGCATCGGGGTCTCGAGCAGTACTTC
TRBD1 TRBJ2-7 TRBV11-2 . CASSSRGQGYGEQYF TGTGCCAGCAGCTCGCGTGGACAGGGGTATGGTGAGCAGTACTTC
TRBD2 TRBJ2-7 TRBV4-3 . CASSQILLAGGTYEQYF TGCGCCAGCAGCCAAATTCTTCTAGCGGGGGGAACCTACGAGCAGTACTTC
. TRBJ2-7 TRBV20-1 once CSARDQGKQYF TGCAGTGCTAGAGATCAGGGGAAACAGTACTTC
. TRBJ2-2 TRBV19 few CASSSDRYTGELFF TGTGCCAGTAGTAGCGACAGGTACACCGGGGAGCTGTTTTTT
. TRBJ1-5 TRBV18 . CASSADSSINQPQHF TGTGCCAGCTCAGCGGACAGCTCAATCAATCAGCCCCAGCATTTT
TRBD1 TRBJ1-2 TRBV5-1 . CASSKGTGGFSDYGYTF TGCGCCAGCAGCAAAGGGACAGGGGGATTTTCTGACTATGGCTACACCTTC
TRBD1 TRBJ1-2 TRBV29-1 . CSVEGGDRGGYTF TGCAGCGTTGAAGGCGGGGACAGGGGTGGCTACACCTTC
. TRBJ1-2 TRBV30 . CAWSGNGGYTF TGTGCCTGGTCGGGGAATGGGGGCTACACCTTC
. TRBJ2-3 TRBV11-2 . CASSALGTPGVNTQYF TGTGCCAGCAGCGCTCTCGGGACACCGGGTGTGAATACGCAGTATTTT
. TRBJ2-6 TRBV2 . CASSVGHTSGANVLTF TGTGCCAGCAGTGTTGGACACACCTCTGGGGCCAACGTCCTGACTTTC
. TRBJ1-6 TRBV4-1 . CASSQVVRGRGNSPLHF TGCGCCAGCAGCCAAGTGGTCAGGGGAAGGGGGAATTCACCCCTCCACTTT
TRBD1 TRBJ1-1 TRBV7-8 . CASSQQQGGRTEAFF TGTGCCAGCAGCCAGCAACAGGGGGGACGGACTGAAGCTTTCTTT
. TRBJ1-6 TRBV9 few CASSVGDSFYNSPLHF TGTGCCAGCAGCGTAGGAGACAGCTTTTATAATTCACCCCTCCACTTT
TRBD2 TRBJ2-1 TRBV9 . CASSDSVGLAGGLDYNEQFF TGTGCCAGCAGCGACTCAGTGGGACTAGCGGGAGGACTCGATTACAATGAGCAGTTCTTC
TRBD1 TRBJ1-2 TRBV4-1 . CASSQGPLLQGALNGYTF TGCGCCAGCAGCCAAGGCCCCCTTTTGCAGGGGGCGCTTAATGGCTACACCTTC